This T cell receptor beta chain was profiled in a study of T cells in Graves' hyperthyroidism and ophthalmopathy (dated by TCRdb to between 2017 and 2020). At the level of the whole study: Peripheral blood was collected at initial diagnosis, before any treatment. Prospective prediction of ophthalmopathy was tested in an independent validation cohort of fewer than 20 hyperthyroidism patients and 15 to 17 patients who later progressed to ophthalmopathy. The 80 to 100 discovery patients were randomly divided into training and test sets at a 7:3 ratio. The paper reports TCR Vbeta CDR3 sequencing of some 140 peripheral blood samples: 40 to 45 ophthalmopathy, under 80 hyperthyroidism and around 17 progressor patients. Thyroid tissue and blood T-cell repertoires from about 6 Graves' hyperthyroidism patients were also compared in the study. TCR V-J signatures able to tell the groups apart were searched for in a discovery cohort of some 97 patients, of whom more than 40 had Graves' ophthalmopathy and 55 to 60 had stable Graves' hyperthyroidism. Following sampling, methimazole starting at 30 mg daily was given to hyperthyroidism patients, and high-dose intravenous methylprednisolone was given to ophthalmopathy patients.

A few counts support this clonotype. Its target antigen remains unknown. The record has no base qualities; no much larger clone is one base away. The TCR beta CDR3 regions were amplified from RNA transcripts. For the first round of RT-PCR on the TCR CDR3, the HTBI primer set was used together with the Qiagen OneStep RT-PCR kit. Libraries were constructed in a second round of multiplex PCR, after which size selection and purification were carried out. Paired-end sequencing of the libraries was performed with 100 bp reads on an Illumina HiSeq2000. The original methods were these. Raw data were processed with SOAPnuke, discarding reads with adapters, uncalled bases, mean Phred below 15, or no exact constant-primer or identifier match. High-quality paired reads were merged with COPE v1.2.5, and unique nucleotide sequences were defined as clonotypes. MiTCR v1.1 was used to align clonotypes to the IMGT TRBV, TRBD and TRBJ reference segments. The analysis included only V-J combinations with a frequency above 0.0001, which together covered 98% to 99.2% of the repertoires. The TCS score was defined as F50 (clonal expansion) divided by E x V (chaos), with BLOSUM62-based TCRdist calculated between CDR3 peptides within each V-J. Welch's t-statistics and random forest reduced 500 to 650 V-J features to some 14, which were used in a naive Bayes classifier (R e1071). The raw public reads went through TCRdb reprocessing: fastp at Q25, MiXCR clone calling, in-frame beta chains kept. One record per CDR3 amino acid sequence lists the most common genes and DNA. Here the V and J calls rest on TCRdb's processing, not on the authors' analysis. The sample table holds under 400,000 distinct CDR3 sequences, of which approximately 15% were seen once. 11% of the sample is taken by the ten largest.

Graves' hyperthyroidism was defined as stable when no progression to ophthalmopathy occurred over 18 months of follow-up. Hyperthyroidism patients were aged 18 to 65 years and newly diagnosed, with disease duration of less than 2 months. Any patient with an uncontrolled infection, another autoimmune disease, pregnancy or lactation was excluded. Diagnoses were based on clinical symptoms, serum thyroxine and TRAb, thyroid ultrasound and orbital computed tomography. Ficoll-Paque density gradient centrifugation was used to isolate PBMCs from around 10 ml of fresh peripheral blood. Trizol reagent was used to extract total RNA, and RNA quality was then checked on an Agilent 2100 Bioanalyzer. Overall results and qualifications from the work: In cross-validation, a model built on a 13 V-J signature told ophthalmopathy apart from stable hyperthyroidism with approximately 91% sensitivity and 81% to 82% specificity, and in testing the same model reached 80%/75%. During validation, the model predicted progression to ophthalmopathy a median of approximately 7 months ahead of onset, with more than 60% sensitivity and 72% to 80% specificity. No statistical method was used to fix the sample size in advance, and group allocation was not hidden from the investigators. Most expanded thyroid clonotypes (frequency above 0.001) were also detected in blood, a finding suggesting that blood repertoires may reflect thyroid immune responses.

CDR1 and CDR2 (SGHNT, YYREEE) derive from the germline V gene (reference sequence). At the junction V is shortened by 7 bases and J by 5 bases, with 7 bases in between. There are 11 amino acids in the CDR3, from cysteine to phenylalanine inclusive. Only the CDR3 DNA is retained, 33 bases long and in frame from the first base. The chain was built from TRBV5-4 and TRBJ2-1; the D gene lacks a confident call. The clonotype originates from a woman in her fifties or sixties with Graves' hyperthyroidism. The sequencing input was blood. The bases are TGTGCCAGCCTATCCGACAATGAGCAGTTCTTC. Its translation reads: CASLSDNEQFF.